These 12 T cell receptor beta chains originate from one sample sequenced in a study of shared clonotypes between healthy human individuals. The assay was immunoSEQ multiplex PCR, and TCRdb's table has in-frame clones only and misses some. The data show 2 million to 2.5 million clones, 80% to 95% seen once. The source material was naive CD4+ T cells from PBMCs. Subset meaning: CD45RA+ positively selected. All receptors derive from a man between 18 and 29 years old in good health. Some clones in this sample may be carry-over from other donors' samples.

In nucleotides, the CDR3 is TGTGCCAGCAGCTTACAGGGCCCTGGCTACACCTTC. It is translated as CASSLQGPGYTF. The chain couples TRBV5-6 to TRBJ1-2, with D perhaps TRBD1 (6 bases). CDR3 length equals 12 residues. Trimming pared 2 bases from V and 7 bases from J, leaving 9 bases between. CDR1 is SGHDT and CDR2 is YYEEEE in the germline V gene.

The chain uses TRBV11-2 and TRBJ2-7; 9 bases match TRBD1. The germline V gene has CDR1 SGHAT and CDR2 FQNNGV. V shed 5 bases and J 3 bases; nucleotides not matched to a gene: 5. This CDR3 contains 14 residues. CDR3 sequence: CASSPPGQGYEQYF. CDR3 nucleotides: TGTGCCAGCAGCCCACCGGGACAGGGCTACGAGCAGTACTTC. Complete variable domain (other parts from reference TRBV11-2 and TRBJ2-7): EAGVAQSPRYKIIEKRQSVAFWCNPISGHATLYWYQQILGQGPKLLIQFQNNGVVDDSQLPKDRFSAERLKGVDSTLKIQPAKLEDSAVYLCASSPPGQGYEQYFGPGTRLTVT.

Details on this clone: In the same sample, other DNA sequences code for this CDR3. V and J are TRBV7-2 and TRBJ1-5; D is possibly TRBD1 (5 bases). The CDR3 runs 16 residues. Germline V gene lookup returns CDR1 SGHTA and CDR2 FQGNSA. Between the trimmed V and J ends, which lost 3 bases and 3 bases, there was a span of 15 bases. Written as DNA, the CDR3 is TGTGCCAGCAGCTTGACAGAACCCGGCCTCAATCAGCCCCAGCATTTT. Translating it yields CASSLTEPGLNQPQHF.

In DNA, the CDR3 is TGTGCCAGCTCACGGGGGGACTCCAATGAGCAGTTCTTC. The encoded protein is CASSRGDSNEQFF. This chain connects TRBV18 to TRBJ2-1; possibly TRBD2 for D (6 bases). CDR3 size: 13 residues. Trimming pared 4 bases from V and 6 bases from J, leaving 10 bases between. Germline V gene sequence: CDR1 KGHSH, CDR2 LQKENI.

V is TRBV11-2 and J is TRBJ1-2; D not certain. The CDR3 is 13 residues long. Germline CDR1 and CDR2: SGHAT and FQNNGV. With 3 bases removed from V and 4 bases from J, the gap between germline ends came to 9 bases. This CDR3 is CASSLRQTYGYTF. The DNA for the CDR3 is TGTGCCAGCAGCTTGCGGCAGACCTATGGCTACACCTTC.

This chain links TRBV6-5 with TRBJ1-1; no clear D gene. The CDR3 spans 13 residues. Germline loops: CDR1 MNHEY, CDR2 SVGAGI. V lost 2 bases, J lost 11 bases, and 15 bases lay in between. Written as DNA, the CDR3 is TGTGCCAGCAGTTACACCAAGTCGAGCGCGGCTTTCTTT. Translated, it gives CASSYTKSSAAFF.

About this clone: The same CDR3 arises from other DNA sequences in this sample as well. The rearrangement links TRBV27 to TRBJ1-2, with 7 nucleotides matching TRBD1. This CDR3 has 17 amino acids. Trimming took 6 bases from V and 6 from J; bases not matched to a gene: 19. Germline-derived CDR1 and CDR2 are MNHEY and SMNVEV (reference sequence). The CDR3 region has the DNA TGTGCCAGCAGCCCTAGGACAGGAGTGGGATCCTATGATGGCTACACCTTC. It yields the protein CASSPRTGVGSYDGYTF.

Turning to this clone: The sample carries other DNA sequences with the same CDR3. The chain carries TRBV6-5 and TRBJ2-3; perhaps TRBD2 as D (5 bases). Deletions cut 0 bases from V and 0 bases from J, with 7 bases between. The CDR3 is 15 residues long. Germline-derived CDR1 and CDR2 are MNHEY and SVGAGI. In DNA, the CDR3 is TGTGCCAGCAGTTACTCGCGGGTGAGCACAGATACGCAGTATTTT. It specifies CASSYSRVSTDTQYF.

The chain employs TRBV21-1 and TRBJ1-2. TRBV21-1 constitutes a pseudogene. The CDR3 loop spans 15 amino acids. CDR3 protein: CASSKAKDYCYGYTF. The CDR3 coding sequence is TGTGCCAGCAGCAAAGCCAAAGATTATTGCTATGGCTACACCTTC.

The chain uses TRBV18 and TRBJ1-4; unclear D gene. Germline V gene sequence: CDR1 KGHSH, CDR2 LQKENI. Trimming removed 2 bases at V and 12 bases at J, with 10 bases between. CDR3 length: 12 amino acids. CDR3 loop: CASSPYSGELFF. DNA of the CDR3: TGTGCCAGCTCACCATATTCAGGAGAACTGTTTTTT.

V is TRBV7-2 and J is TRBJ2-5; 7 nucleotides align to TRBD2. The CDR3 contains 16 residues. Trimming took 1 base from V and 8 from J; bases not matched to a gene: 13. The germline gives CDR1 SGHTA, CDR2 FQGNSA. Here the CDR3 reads CASSLGLARVGNTQYF. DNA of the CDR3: TGTGCCAGCAGCTTAGGACTAGCAAGGGTGGGGAACACCCAGTACTTC.

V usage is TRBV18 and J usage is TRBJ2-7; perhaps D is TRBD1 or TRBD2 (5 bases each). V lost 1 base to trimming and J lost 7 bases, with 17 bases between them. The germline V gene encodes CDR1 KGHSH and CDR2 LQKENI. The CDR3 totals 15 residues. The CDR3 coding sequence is TGTGCCAGCTCACCACAAGTAGGGGTTTGGAGGGAGCAGTACTTC. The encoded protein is CASSPQVGVWREQYF.